These 21 T cell receptor beta chains were sequenced from one sample in a study of T cell changes during pregnancy in multiple sclerosis. Some clones are missing from TCRdb's copy, which holds only in-frame ones; the method was immunoSEQ multiplex PCR. The top ten clones hold 9% to 9.5% of a sample with some 24,000 clones, roughly 90% of them seen once. The starting material was CD8+ T cells from peripheral blood mononuclear cells, obtained in the third trimester of pregnancy. All receptors derive from a female donor in good health, enrolled as a control in a pregnancy study.

This sequence joins TRBV30 and TRBJ1-5, with no clear D. The germline gives CDR1 GTSNPN, CDR2 SVGIG (reference sequence). Trimming took off 0 bases at V and 0 bases at J, with 6 bases between the two ends. CDR3 length: 14 residues. The CDR3 here is CAWSVTHSNQPQHF. Written as DNA, the CDR3 is TGTGCCTGGAGTGTCACACATAGCAATCAGCCCCAGCATTTT.

The CDR3 DNA follows: TGTGCCAGCAGTGATCGGACTAGCGGGAGGGGTGGAGAGCAGTACTTC. Its translation is CASSDRTSGRGGEQYF. The chain is built from TRBV27 and TRBJ2-7; 15 positions agree with TRBD2. V was pared by 5 bases and J by 7 bases, with 9 bases of the junction left unmatched. Germline V gene sequence: CDR1 MNHEY, CDR2 SMNVEV (reference sequence). This CDR3 has 16 amino acids.

The CDR3 coding sequence is TGTGCCAGTAGTTCGGGCGGGACCTACGAGCAGTACTTC. This codes for CASSSGGTYEQYF. The chain combines TRBV19 with TRBJ2-7; D may be TRBD2 (6 bases). Trimming removed 5 bases at V and 2 bases at J, with 10 bases between. CDR1 is LNHDA and CDR2 is SQIVND in the germline V gene (reference sequence). The CDR3 is 13 amino acids.

The rearrangement links TRBV27 to TRBJ1-3, with 8 bases identical to TRBD1. Germline V gives CDR1 MNHEY, CDR2 SMNVEV (reference sequence). The CDR3 totals 15 residues. V was pared by 5 bases and J by 4 bases, with 7 bases of the junction left unmatched. The CDR3 loop reads CASSETGGNGNTIYF. CDR3 DNA: TGTGCCAGCAGTGAAACAGGGGGAAACGGAAACACCATATATTTT.

V is TRBV19 and J is TRBJ2-7; 11 bases line up with TRBD1. The J segment lost 5 bases and the V segment lost 3 bases, leaving 9 bases of the junction unmatched. The CDR3 totals 16 residues. Germline loops: CDR1 LNHDA, CDR2 SQIVND (reference sequence). The CDR3 region has the DNA TGTGCCAGTAGTATTGGATGGGGACAGGGGGGCGACGAGCAGTACTTC. This translates into CASSIGWGQGGDEQYF.

The chain joins TRBV18 to TRBJ1-2; D is undetermined. CDR3 length equals 14 residues. CDR1 is KGHSH, CDR2 LQKENI, per germline. Deletions cut 6 bases from V and 6 bases from J, with 17 bases between. CDR3 protein: CASSLVERVDGYTF. The CDR3 coding sequence is TGTGCCAGCTCCCTTGTGGAGCGAGTAGATGGCTACACCTTC.

The gene calls are TRBV7-6 and TRBJ2-3, with 11 bases fitting TRBD2. Germline V gene sequence: CDR1 SGHVS, CDR2 FNYEAQ. The CDR3 consists of 16 residues. V was clipped by 3 bases and J by 6 bases; unmatched bases: 8. The CDR3 sequence is CASSFTTSGSMDTQYF. In DNA, the CDR3 is TGTGCCAGCAGCTTCACTACTAGCGGGAGTATGGATACGCAGTATTTT.

The chain uses TRBV4-2 and TRBJ2-1; 9 bases agree with TRBD2. The J segment lost 8 bases and the V segment lost 0 bases, leaving 5 bases of the junction unmatched. This CDR3 spans 15 amino acids. CDR1 is LGHNA and CDR2 is YNFKEQ in the germline V gene. This chain's CDR3 is CASSQERGGGDEQFF. The CDR3 DNA follows: TGTGCCAGCAGCCAAGAGCGGGGGGGCGGCGATGAGCAGTTCTTC.

The gene calls are TRBV7-9 and TRBJ1-3; perhaps TRBD1 as D (6 bases). The V and J ends lost 5 bases and 0 bases respectively, with 14 bases between them. Germline V gene data show CDR1 as SEHNR and CDR2 as FQNEAQ (reference sequence). The CDR3 spans 16 residues. Here the CDR3 reads CASSPEWGPSGNTIYF. DNA of the CDR3: TGTGCCAGCAGCCCAGAATGGGGGCCCTCTGGAAACACCATATATTTT.

The CDR3 reads CASRSQTGWDGELFF. CDR3 DNA sequence: TGTGCCAGCAGATCACAGACAGGGTGGGACGGGGAGCTGTTTTTT. This rearrangement joins TRBV7-8 to TRBJ2-2, with 7 nucleotides matching TRBD1. CDR3 length: 15 residues. V was pared by 6 bases and J by 7 bases, with 11 bases of the junction left unmatched. Germline CDR1 reads SGHVS; CDR2 reads FQNEAQ.

This chain links TRBV19 with TRBJ1-1, with TRBD1 identical over 7 bases. V was clipped by 5 bases and J by 6 bases; unmatched bases: 9. Germline V lookup: CDR1 LNHDA, CDR2 SQIVND (reference sequence). The CDR3 loop spans 14 amino acids. The CDR3 nucleotides read TGTGCCAGTAGTCTGGACAGGCTGGGGGCTGAAGCTTTCTTT. This codes for CASSLDRLGAEAFF.

This clone was counted only a few times. The chain recombines TRBV10-2 with TRBJ2-2; the D is unclear. V was trimmed by 2 bases and J by 8 bases, leaving 12 bases between them. The germline V gene has CDR1 WSHSY and CDR2 SAAADI. This CDR3 comprises 14 residues. This CDR3 is CASSEVTPRGELFF. CDR3 sequence (DNA): TGCGCCAGCAGTGAGGTGACCCCCAGGGGGGAGCTGTTTTTT.

The V gene is TRBV6-1, the J gene TRBJ2-5; 9 nucleotides agree with TRBD1. Trimming cost V 7 bases and J 5 bases; bases outside gene matches: 11. The CDR3 sequence is 15 residues long. Looked up from germline, CDR1 is MNHNS and CDR2 is SASEGT. The CDR3 sequence is CASMRDRERGETQYF. DNA of the CDR3: TGTGCCAGCATGAGGGACAGGGAACGGGGCGAGACCCAGTACTTC.

The V call is TRBV6-4, the J call TRBJ2-1, with TRBD2 matching 11 bases. This CDR3 contains 14 residues. Losses at the gene ends were 2 bases for V and 6 bases for J; bases not matched to a gene: 0. Germline lookup yields CDR1 MRHNA and CDR2 SNTAGT. CDR3 coding DNA: TGTGCCAGCAGTGACGGGACTAGCGGCAATGAGCAGTTCTTC. It specifies CASSDGTSGNEQFF.

The V gene is TRBV19, the J gene TRBJ1-5, with D hard to call. Germline CDR1 is LNHDA and CDR2 is SQIVND (reference sequence). Trimming stripped 3 bases from V and 6 bases from J, with 12 bases between. The CDR3 has 14 amino acids. The CDR3 is CASSILYLSQPQHF. The CDR3 DNA is TGTGCCAGTAGTATTCTTTACCTCAGTCAGCCCCAGCATTTT.

This clone showed up just a few times. The chain employs TRBV18 and TRBJ2-7; unclear D gene. The germline V gene encodes CDR1 KGHSH and CDR2 LQKENI. The CDR3 is 14 amino acids. V was pared by 3 bases and J by 2 bases, with 11 bases between. CDR3 in amino acids: CASSPRGRPYEQYF. The CDR3 bases are TGTGCCAGCTCACCGCGAGGTCGCCCCTACGAGCAGTACTTC.

As for this clone: The germline gene is not matched at one end of the junction; a read error may be the cause. The CDR3 DNA is TGTGCCAGCAGCCCGCGGACTAGCTCCCACGAGCAGTACTTC. It codes for CASSPRTSSHEQYF. The chain has TRBV9 and TRBJ2-7, with TRBD2 matching 8 bases. Germline V lookup: CDR1 SGDLS, CDR2 YYNGEE. The CDR3 is 14 residues long.

This rearrangement joins TRBV11-2 to TRBJ1-2; D perhaps matches TRBD1 (5 bases). CDR1 is SGHAT and CDR2 is FQNNGV in the germline V gene. The CDR3 sequence is 14 residues long. V lost 1 base, J lost 4 bases, and 10 bases lay in between. The CDR3 bases are TGTGCCAGCAGCTTAGTAGGGGATGGCTATGGCTACACCTTC. It encodes CASSLVGDGYGYTF. Filled out from reference TRBV11-2 and TRBJ1-2, the complete variable domain reads EAGVAQSPRYKIIEKRQSVAFWCNPISGHATLYWYQQILGQGPKLLIQFQNNGVVDDSQLPKDRFSAERLKGVDSTLKIQPAKLEDSAVYLCASSLVGDGYGYTFGSGTRLTVV.

The chain carries TRBV5-1 and TRBJ2-7, with 9 bases aligning to TRBD2. The junction had 12 bases not matched to a gene; V was cut back by 0 bases and J by 5 bases. Germline-derived CDR1 and CDR2 are SGHRS and YFSETQ. The CDR3 is made up of 17 amino acids. The DNA for the CDR3 is TGCGCCAGCAGCTTGGTAATATGGCGGGAGGGCCTCGACGAGCAGTACTTC. Translating gives CASSLVIWREGLDEQYF. Complete variable domain (other parts from reference TRBV5-1 and TRBJ2-7): KAGVTQTPRYLIKTRGQQVTLSCSPISGHRSVSWYQQTPGQGLQFLFEYFSETQRNKGNFPGRFSGRQFSNSRSEMNVSTLELGDSALYLCASSLVIWREGLDEQYFGPGTRLTVT.

This sequence joins TRBV2 and TRBJ1-2, with a weak D call TRBD1 (5 bases). V lost 10 bases, J lost 3 bases, and 15 bases lay in between. Germline values: CDR1 SNHLY, CDR2 FYNNEI. This CDR3 spans 13 amino acids. CDR3 loop: CATPSGGDYGYTF. The CDR3 bases are TGTGCCACCCCATCGGGAGGGGACTATGGCTACACCTTC. The full variable domain, rest sourced from reference TRBV2 and TRBJ1-2, is EPEVTQTPSHQVTQMGQEVILRCVPISNHLYFYWYRQILGQKVEFLVSFYNNEISEKSEIFDDQFSVERPDGSNFTLKIRSTKLEDSAMYFCATPSGGDYGYTFGSGTRLTVV.

This clone is medium-sized by share. The chain uses TRBV6-1 and TRBJ2-6; weak D call: TRBD2 (6 bases). V dropped 3 bases and J dropped 1 base, with 7 bases sitting between them. CDR3 length equals 15 residues. CDR1 is MNHNS, CDR2 SASEGT, per germline. The CDR3 loop reads CASSEGGSGANVLTF. CDR3 nucleotides: TGTGCCAGCAGTGAGGGGGGTTCTGGGGCCAACGTCCTGACTTTC.